The 32 T cell receptor beta chains below come from one sample, sequenced in a study of human T cells and chemical hapten exposure. TCRdb independently ran MiXCR on the RACE reads; one entry per CDR3 protein. The profile shows about 84,000 distinct CDR3 sequences, about 10% of them singletons. Time point in this sample: patch test 2, 6 weeks after DPC sensitization. Treatment specified: therapeutic diphenylcyclopropenone sensitization with weekly scalp DPC. This specimen was whole blood, taken in connection with sensitization to the hapten diphenylcyclopropenone (DPC). All receptors derive from a woman aged 45-60 years with alopecia areata. Some clones in this sample may be carry-over from other donors' samples.

The J gene is TRBJ2-3, the V gene TRBV7-9; unclear D gene. V was clipped by 1 base and J by 4 bases, with 12 bases between them. This CDR3 is 15 amino acids long. CDR1 is SEHNR, CDR2 FQNEAQ, per germline (reference sequence). The CDR3 loop reads CASSLGQSPPDTQYF. The CDR3 coding sequence is TGTGCCAGCAGCTTAGGGCAGTCTCCACCAGATACGCAGTATTTT.

At least ten counts were recorded for this clonotype. The J gene is TRBJ2-3, the V gene TRBV11-2; TRBD2 matches at 7 bases. This CDR3 spans 14 amino acids. Germline-derived CDR1 and CDR2 are SGHAT and FQNNGV. The ends lost 5 bases at V and 1 base at J; junction bases unmatched: 3. The CDR3 nucleotides read TGTGCCAGCAGCCCTCTAGCGGGCACAGATACGCAGTATTTT. Translated, it gives CASSPLAGTDTQYF.

This clonotype was seen more than once but under ten times. The chain is built from TRBV6-1 and TRBJ2-6; a possible D gene is TRBD2 (6 bases). The CDR3 runs to 16 residues. Germline CDR1 MNHNS, CDR2 SASEGT. V was clipped by 0 bases and J by 1 base, with 7 bases between them. As DNA, the CDR3 is TGTGCCAGCAGTGAAGCGGCGGGGTCTGGGGCCAACGTCCTGACTTTC. Translated: CASSEAAGSGANVLTF.

This clonotype has a handful of counts. The V gene is TRBV28, the J gene TRBJ1-2; D remains unclear. V was cut by 10 bases and J by 0 bases, with 12 bases left in between. This CDR3 contains 13 residues. Germline CDR1 MDHEN, CDR2 SYDVKM. CDR3 protein: CAINLSSNYGYTF. CDR3 DNA: TGTGCCATCAATCTCTCCTCTAACTATGGCTACACCTTC.

On this clonotype itself: One end of the junction does not line up with germline, which may come from a read error. J is TRBJ2-5 and V is TRBV12-3 or TRBV12-4; 9 nucleotides match TRBD2. The CDR3 contains 11 residues. CDR3 in amino acids: CASSLGLAGHF. The CDR3 DNA reads TGTGCCAGCAGTTTAGGGCTAGCGGGGCACTTC.

Many counts were recorded for this clonotype. This CDR3 reads CSASDASGRARGTQYF. The DNA of the CDR3 is TGCAGTGCTAGCGATGCTAGCGGGAGGGCCAGGGGTACGCAGTATTTT. The rearrangement joins TRBV20-1 to TRBJ2-3, with 12 positions matching TRBD2. Germline V gene sequence: CDR1 DFQATT, CDR2 SNEGSKA (reference sequence). V was clipped by 3 bases and J by 8 bases; unmatched bases: 12. The CDR3 is 16 amino acids.

This clonotype appeared many times. The chain has TRBV3-1 and TRBJ2-2, with TRBD2 as a possible D gene (6 bases). Germline assignment: CDR1 LGHDT and CDR2 YNNKEL (reference sequence). Between the trimmed V and J ends, which lost 10 bases and 6 bases, there was a span of 15 bases. The CDR3 runs 13 residues. Here the CDR3 reads CATRPGSSGELFF. The CDR3 bases are TGTGCCACCCGTCCCGGGAGCTCCGGGGAGCTGTTTTTT.

Many counts were recorded for this clonotype. The CDR3 region has the DNA TGTGCCAGCAGCTTAATGGGGGGAGAGACCCAGTACTTC. This sequence encodes CASSLMGGETQYF. V gene TRBV7-9 combines with J gene TRBJ2-5, with TRBD2 as a possible D gene (6 bases). Per germline, CDR1 SEHNR and CDR2 FQNEAQ (reference sequence). The CDR3 is 13 amino acids. The V and J ends lost 2 bases and 4 bases respectively, with 8 bases between them. Filled out from reference TRBV7-9 and TRBJ2-5, the complete variable domain reads DTGVSQNPRHKITKRGQNVTFRCDPISEHNRLYWYRQTLGQGPEFLTYFQNEAQLEKSRLLSDRFSAERPKGSFSTLEIQRTEQGDSAMYLCASSLMGGETQYFGPGTRLLVL.

The chain employs TRBV12-3 or TRBV12-4 and TRBJ2-1; 13 bases line up with TRBD2. The CDR3 has 17 residues. The junction had 4 bases not matched to a gene; V was cut back by 0 bases and J by 5 bases. The CDR3 region has the DNA TGTGCCAGCAGTTTAGCCGGGACTAGCGGGATTAACAATGAGCAGTTCTTC. The encoded protein is CASSLAGTSGINNEQFF.

The genes are TRBV29-1 and TRBJ2-3; a possible D gene is TRBD1 (6 bases). CDR3 length: 12 amino acids. Germline CDR1 reads SQVTM; CDR2 reads ANQGSEA. The V gene lost 6 bases and the J gene lost 4 bases, with 11 bases spanning the gap. CDR3 in DNA: TGCAGCGTAATCAGGGGTTCAGATACGCAGTATTTT. Translation gives CSVIRGSDTQYF.

The chain is built from TRBV28 and TRBJ1-5, with D hard to call. Trimming shortened V by 5 bases and J by 4 bases, and 12 bases separated the two germline ends. The CDR3 runs 14 residues. The germline V gene has CDR1 MDHEN and CDR2 SYDVKM. The CDR3 loop is CASSPMDGNQPQHF. The CDR3 coding sequence is TGTGCCAGCAGTCCGATGGACGGAAATCAGCCCCAGCATTTT.

The sample holds many counts of this clonotype. The genes are TRBV7-9 and TRBJ1-4, with TRBD1 identical over 7 bases. J was trimmed by 6 bases and V by 5 bases; bases with no gene match: 12. CDR1 SEHNR and CDR2 FQNEAQ come from the germline V gene (reference sequence). This CDR3 is 16 amino acids long. The CDR3 protein is CASSPNPGQFDEKLFF. CDR3 coding DNA: TGTGCCAGCAGCCCCAACCCGGGACAGTTCGATGAAAAACTGTTTTTT. The full variable domain, in which reference TRBV7-9 and TRBJ1-4 provide the parts outside the CDR3, is DTGVSQNPRHKITKRGQNVTFRCDPISEHNRLYWYRQTLGQGPEFLTYFQNEAQLEKSRLLSDRFSAERPKGSFSTLEIQRTEQGDSAMYLCASSPNPGQFDEKLFFGSGTQLSVL.

This clonotype was picked up many times. The chain carries TRBV7-2 and TRBJ2-1; 11 positions agree with TRBD2. Germline CDR1 SGHTA, CDR2 FQGNSA. The CDR3 has 15 amino acids. Trimming cost V 8 bases and J 4 bases; bases outside gene matches: 7. CDR3 in DNA: TGTGCCAGCTGTAGACTAGCGGGGAAATACAATGAGCAGTTCTTC. Amino acid sequence: CASCRLAGKYNEQFF.

This clonotype was seen more than once but under ten times. The rearrangement joins TRBV20-1 to TRBJ2-3, with 10 bases aligning to TRBD2. The ends lost 7 bases at V and 6 bases at J; junction bases unmatched: 10. The CDR3 extends over 14 amino acids. From germline, CDR1 is DFQATT and CDR2 SNEGSKA (reference sequence). The CDR3 sequence is CSVPRTSGLDTQYF. CDR3 in DNA: TGCAGTGTACCACGGACTAGCGGTTTGGATACGCAGTATTTT.

This chain uses TRBV20-1 with TRBJ2-1, with 9 bases that match TRBD2. Germline CDR1 and CDR2: DFQATT and SNEGSKA (reference sequence). The CDR3 spans 14 residues. The CDR3 spells CSGSSGTSTVEQFF. In DNA, the CDR3 is TGCAGCGGATCTAGCGGGACCTCAACTGTTGAGCAGTTCTTC.

Comments on this clonotype: A single base separates this from a much larger clone, so it may be a read error. V and J are TRBV30 and TRBJ2-1; D not resolved. Deletions cut 1 base from V and 5 bases from J, with 0 bases between. The CDR3 spans 10 residues. CDR1 and CDR2 (germline): GTSNPN, SVGIG (reference sequence). The CDR3 DNA follows: TGTGCCTGGAGTGACAATGAGCAGTTCTTC. This sequence encodes CAWSDNEQFF.

This clonotype was seen at least ten times. The chain joins TRBV18 to TRBJ1-3; D is undetermined. The ends were cut back, 6 bases at V and 4 bases at J, with 10 bases in the middle. The CDR3 is 13 residues long. Per germline, CDR1 KGHSH and CDR2 LQKENI. This CDR3 is CASSPGAGNTIYF. CDR3 in DNA: TGTGCCAGCTCGCCGGGAGCCGGAAACACCATATATTTT.

This clonotype was picked up a small number of times. This chain connects TRBV20-1 to TRBJ2-2; TRBD2 might be the D (5 bases). The CDR3 contains 12 residues. Trimming shortened V by 5 bases and J by 3 bases, and 7 bases separated the two germline ends. Looked up from germline, CDR1 is DFQATT and CDR2 is SNEGSKA (reference sequence). CDR3 DNA: TGCAGTGCTGGACTGGACACCGGGGAGCTGTTTTTT. Translating gives CSAGLDTGELFF.

A remark on this clonotype: An end of the junction does not agree with germline; a read error may underlie this. J is TRBJ2-2 and V is TRBV6-2 or TRBV6-3; unclear D gene. CDR1 is MNHEY and CDR2 is SVGEGT in the germline V gene. The CDR3 has 11 amino acids. The CDR3 here is CASRYLGELFF. CDR3 nucleotide sequence: TGTGCCAGCAGATACTTAGGGGAGCTGTTTTTT.

The J gene is TRBJ2-6, the V gene TRBV5-5; D is perhaps TRBD1 or TRBD2 (5 bases each). This CDR3 spans 16 amino acids. V lost 9 bases to trimming and J lost 3 bases, with 19 bases between them. Per the germline V gene, CDR1 is SGHKS and CDR2 is YYEKEE (reference sequence). The CDR3 region is CATQLGTSSGANVLTF. The CDR3 nucleotides read TGTGCCACTCAGCTTGGGACGAGTAGTGGGGCCAACGTCCTGACTTTC.

A few counts support this clonotype. The V gene is TRBV6-5, the J gene TRBJ2-7; D remains ambiguous. The germline V gene has CDR1 MNHEY and CDR2 SVGAGI. The V end lost 5 bases, the J end lost 0 bases, and 14 bases lay between the germline ends. The CDR3 has 15 amino acids. The CDR3, as DNA: TGTGCCAGCAGTAGATATGGGATCGCCTCCTACGAGCAGTACTTC. This encodes CASSRYGIASYEQYF.

The V and J genes are TRBV2 and TRBJ2-3; the D is unclear. CDR1 and CDR2 from the germline V gene are SNHLY and FYNNEI. The CDR3 consists of 12 residues. With 7 bases removed from V and 0 bases from J, the gap between germline ends came to 5 bases. The CDR3 protein is CASTPSTDTQYF. In DNA, the CDR3 is TGTGCCAGCACACCGAGCACAGATACGCAGTATTTT. Full variable domain (outside the CDR3, taken from reference TRBV2 and TRBJ2-3): EPEVTQTPSHQVTQMGQEVILRCVPISNHLYFYWYRQILGQKVEFLVSFYNNEISEKSEIFDDQFSVERPDGSNFTLKIRSTKLEDSAMYFCASTPSTDTQYFGPGTRLTVL.

This clonotype was seen more than once but under ten times. This chain uses TRBV7-9 with TRBJ1-2; no definite D call. This CDR3 has 15 amino acids. V lost 3 bases and J lost 4, with 15 bases in between. Per the germline V gene, CDR1 is SEHNR and CDR2 is FQNEAQ (reference sequence). The CDR3 bases are TGTGCCAGCAGCTTCGAGAGGGAAGCGTCCTATGGCTACACCTTC. This translates into CASSFEREASYGYTF. The full variable domain, in which reference TRBV7-9 and TRBJ1-2 provide the parts outside the CDR3, is DTGVSQNPRHKITKRGQNVTFRCDPISEHNRLYWYRQTLGQGPEFLTYFQNEAQLEKSRLLSDRFSAERPKGSFSTLEIQRTEQGDSAMYLCASSFEREASYGYTFGSGTRLTVV.

V and J are TRBV5-4 and TRBJ2-5; D is perhaps TRBD1 (5 bases). The germline V gene encodes CDR1 SGHNT and CDR2 YYREEE (reference sequence). The CDR3 totals 15 residues. The V gene lost 4 bases and the J gene lost 1 base, with 14 bases spanning the gap. The CDR3 region is CASSSSRQLQETQYF. CDR3 in DNA: TGTGCCAGCAGCAGCTCAAGACAGCTCCAAGAGACCCAGTACTTC.

This clonotype was counted ten times or more. V gene TRBV25-1 combines with J gene TRBJ1-1; possibly TRBD1 for D (5 bases). CDR1 and CDR2 from the germline V gene are MGHDK and SYGVNS. V dropped 7 bases and J dropped 10 bases, with 34 bases sitting between them. The CDR3 is 18 residues long. Here the CDR3 DNA reads TGTGCCAGCATGGGATGGCCGTCGGAGACAGTGAATTTACTGGGAGCTTTCTTT. It encodes CASMGWPSETVNLLGAFF.

This clonotype occurred once. V gene TRBV6-1 combines with J gene TRBJ2-1; a possible D gene is TRBD2 (6 bases). CDR1 is MNHNS and CDR2 is SASEGT in the germline V gene. V was shortened by 2 bases and J by 3 bases, with 8 bases between the two germline ends. The CDR3 is 14 residues long. This CDR3 is CASSETGDYNEQFF. CDR3 sequence (DNA): TGTGCCAGCAGTGAAACGGGGGACTACAATGAGCAGTTCTTC.

This clonotype was recorded at least ten times. This chain joins TRBV18 and TRBJ1-5; TRBD1 agrees at 11 bases. CDR1 is KGHSH and CDR2 is LQKENI in the germline V gene. This CDR3 is built from 14 residues. V dropped 6 bases and J dropped 6; count of bases not matched to a gene: 4. The DNA for the CDR3 is TGTGCCAGCTCCCGGGACAGGGGGAGTCAGCCCCAGCATTTT. Its protein is CASSRDRGSQPQHF.

This rearrangement joins TRBV28 to TRBJ1-1; possibly TRBD1 for D (5 bases). Germline loops: CDR1 MDHEN, CDR2 SYDVKM. The CDR3 has 14 amino acids. Trimming left V 5 bases short and J 8 bases short, with 18 bases between. In DNA form, the CDR3 reads TGTGCCAGCAGTCCCCAGTTAGGGGATGGGGAAGCTTTCTTT. Translation gives CASSPQLGDGEAFF.

The sample holds a few counts of this clonotype. The rearrangement links TRBV6-2 or TRBV6-3 to TRBJ1-1; no clear D gene. V was cut by 2 bases and J by 0 bases, with 7 bases left in between. Germline V CDR1 and CDR2: MNHEY, SVGEGT. The length of the CDR3 is 14 residues. Here the CDR3 reads CASSYMIMNTEAFF. As DNA, the CDR3 is TGTGCCAGCAGTTACATGATTATGAACACTGAAGCTTTCTTT.

Ten or more counts support this clonotype. J is TRBJ2-2 and V is TRBV20-1; D possibly corresponds to TRBD2 (6 bases). This CDR3 is built from 15 residues. Germline CDR1 is DFQATT and CDR2 is SNEGSKA (reference sequence). V was pared by 1 base and J by 3 bases, with 12 bases between. CDR3 nucleotide sequence: TGCAGTGCTAGAGTAGCGGCACGGGACACCGGGGAGCTGTTTTTT. Translation gives CSARVAARDTGELFF.

V and J are TRBV27 and TRBJ2-7, with TRBD2 matching 14 bases. This CDR3 is 18 amino acids long. V was clipped by 5 bases and J by 3 bases; unmatched bases: 12. Germline lookup yields CDR1 MNHEY and CDR2 SMNVEV (reference sequence). In nucleotides, the CDR3 is TGTGCCAGCAGTATCCGGACTAGCGGGAGGCCCAATGGCTACGAGCAGTACTTC. The encoded protein is CASSIRTSGRPNGYEQYF.

As concerns this clonotype: One end of the junction is discordant with germline, which a read error may explain. CDR3 in amino acids: CSTTGDSNQLQHF. The CDR3 DNA follows: TGCAGTACAACAGGGGATAGCAATCAGCTCCAGCATTTT. The genes are TRBV20-1 and TRBJ1-5; 7 bases map to TRBD1. Germline values: CDR1 DFQATT, CDR2 SNEGSKA (reference sequence). The CDR3 length is 13 residues.